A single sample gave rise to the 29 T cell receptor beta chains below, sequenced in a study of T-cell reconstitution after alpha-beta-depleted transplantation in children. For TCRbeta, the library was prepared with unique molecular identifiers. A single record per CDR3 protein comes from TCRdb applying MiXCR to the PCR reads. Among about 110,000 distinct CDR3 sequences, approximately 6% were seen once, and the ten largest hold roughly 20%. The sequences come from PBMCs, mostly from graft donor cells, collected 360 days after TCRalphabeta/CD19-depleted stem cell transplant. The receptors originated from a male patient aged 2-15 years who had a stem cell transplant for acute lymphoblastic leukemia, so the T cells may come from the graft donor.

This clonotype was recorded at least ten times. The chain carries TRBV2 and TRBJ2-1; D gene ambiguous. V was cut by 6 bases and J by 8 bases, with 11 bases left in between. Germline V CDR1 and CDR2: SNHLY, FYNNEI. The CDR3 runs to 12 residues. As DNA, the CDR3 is TGTGCCAGCAGGCGGATGGCATATGAGCAGTTCTTC. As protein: CASRRMAYEQFF.

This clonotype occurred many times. The CDR3 region has the DNA TGTGCCAGCAAGGGGCCCTACCCGGGAGAGACCCAGTACTTC. Protein sequence: CASKGPYPGETQYF. The rearrangement links TRBV27 to TRBJ2-5; maybe TRBD1 (5 bases). The CDR3 is 14 residues long. V lost 7 bases to trimming and J lost 4 bases, with 16 bases between them. Germline V gene lookup returns CDR1 MNHEY and CDR2 SMNVEV (reference sequence).

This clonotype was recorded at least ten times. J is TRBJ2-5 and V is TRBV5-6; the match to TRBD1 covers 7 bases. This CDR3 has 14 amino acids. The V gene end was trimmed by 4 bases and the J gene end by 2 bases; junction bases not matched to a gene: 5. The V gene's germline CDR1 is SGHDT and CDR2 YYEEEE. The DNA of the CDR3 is TGTGCCAGCAGCCCTGGACAGGAACAAGAGACCCAGTACTTC. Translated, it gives CASSPGQEQETQYF. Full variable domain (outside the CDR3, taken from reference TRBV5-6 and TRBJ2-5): DAGVTQSPTHLIKTRGQQVTLRCSPKSGHDTVSWYQQALGQGPQFIFQYYEEEERQRGNFPDRFSGHQFPNYSSELNVNALLLGDSALYLCASSPGQEQETQYFGPGTRLLVL.

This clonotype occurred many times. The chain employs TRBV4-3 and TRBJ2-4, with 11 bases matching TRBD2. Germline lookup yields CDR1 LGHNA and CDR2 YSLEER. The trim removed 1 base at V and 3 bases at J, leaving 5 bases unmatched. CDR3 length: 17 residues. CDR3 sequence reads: CASSQGLAGNLKNIQYF. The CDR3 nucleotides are TGCGCCAGCAGCCAAGGACTAGCGGGGAACCTCAAAAACATTCAGTACTTC.

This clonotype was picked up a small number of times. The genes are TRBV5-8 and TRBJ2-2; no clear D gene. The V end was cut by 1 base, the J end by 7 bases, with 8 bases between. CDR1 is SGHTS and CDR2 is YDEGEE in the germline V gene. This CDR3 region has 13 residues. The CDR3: CASSLWFDGELFF. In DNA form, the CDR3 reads TGTGCCAGCAGCTTGTGGTTTGACGGGGAGCTGTTTTTT.

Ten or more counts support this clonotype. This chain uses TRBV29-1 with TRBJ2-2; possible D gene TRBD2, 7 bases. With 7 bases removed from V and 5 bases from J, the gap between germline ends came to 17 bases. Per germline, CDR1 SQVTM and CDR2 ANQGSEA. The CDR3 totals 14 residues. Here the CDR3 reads CSAEGGSWTGELFF. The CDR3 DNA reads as TGCAGCGCCGAGGGGGGGAGTTGGACCGGGGAGCTGTTTTTT.

CDR3 protein: CASSLSGQGAYEQYF. CDR3 DNA sequence: TGTGCCAGCAGTTTATCTGGACAGGGAGCCTACGAGCAGTACTTC. This chain connects TRBV27 to TRBJ2-7, with 8 bases matching TRBD1. Germline V CDR1 and CDR2: MNHEY, SMNVEV (reference sequence). The CDR3 sequence is 15 residues long. J lost 2 bases, V lost 0 bases, and 3 bases had no gene match.

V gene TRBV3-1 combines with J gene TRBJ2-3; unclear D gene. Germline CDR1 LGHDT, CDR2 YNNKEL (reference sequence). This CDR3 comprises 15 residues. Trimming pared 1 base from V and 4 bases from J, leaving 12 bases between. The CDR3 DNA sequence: TGTGCCAGCAGCCAAGGTGCCCTCACCTCAGATACGCAGTATTTT. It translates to CASSQGALTSDTQYF.

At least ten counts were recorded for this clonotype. The CDR3 coding sequence is TGTGCCAGCAGCGCGGGACAGGTTGAAGCTTTCTTT. This sequence encodes CASSAGQVEAFF. The V and J genes are TRBV6-5 and TRBJ1-1; 8 bases align to TRBD1. The germline V gene encodes CDR1 MNHEY and CDR2 SVGAGI. Trimming took 6 bases from V and 7 from J; bases not matched to a gene: 4. The CDR3 sequence is 12 residues long.

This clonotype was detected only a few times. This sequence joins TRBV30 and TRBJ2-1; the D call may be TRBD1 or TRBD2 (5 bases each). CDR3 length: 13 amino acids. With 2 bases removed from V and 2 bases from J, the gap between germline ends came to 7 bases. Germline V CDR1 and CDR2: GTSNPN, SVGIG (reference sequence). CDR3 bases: TGTGCCTGGAGTTGGGGGACCTACAATGAGCAGTTCTTC. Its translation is CAWSWGTYNEQFF.

The CDR3 DNA reads TGTGCCAGCAGCGTATGGGGAGGGGGACTGGACGAGCAGTACTTC. As protein: CASSVWGGGLDEQYF. The V call is TRBV9, the J call TRBJ2-7; tentatively, D is TRBD2 (7 bases). CDR1 is SGDLS, CDR2 YYNGEE, per germline. The germline V and J ends were trimmed by 1 base and 5 bases, with 16 bases remaining between them. The CDR3 contains 15 residues. The variable domain in full, completed from reference TRBV9 and TRBJ2-7, reads DSGVTQTPKHLITATGQRVTLRCSPRSGDLSVYWYQQSLDQGLQFLIQYYNGEERAKGNILERFSAQQFPDLHSELNLSSLELGDSALYFCASSVWGGGLDEQYFGPGTRLTVT.

Written as DNA, the CDR3 is TGTGCCAGCAGCTCCTACAGGGGAGGCTCCTACGAGCAGTACTTC. Translation: CASSSYRGGSYEQYF. V gene TRBV7-2 combines with J gene TRBJ2-7; D might be TRBD1 (7 bases). The CDR3 is 15 amino acids. Germline values: CDR1 SGHTA, CDR2 FQGNSA. V lost 4 bases and J 0 bases, leaving 13 bases between the germline ends.

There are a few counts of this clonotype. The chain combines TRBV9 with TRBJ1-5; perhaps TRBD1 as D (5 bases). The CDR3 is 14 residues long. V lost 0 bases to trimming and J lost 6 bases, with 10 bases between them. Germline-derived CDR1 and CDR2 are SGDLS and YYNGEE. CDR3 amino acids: CASSVGSGLQPQHF. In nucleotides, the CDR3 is TGTGCCAGCAGCGTAGGCTCAGGGCTTCAGCCCCAGCATTTT. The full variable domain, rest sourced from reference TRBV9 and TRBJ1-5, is DSGVTQTPKHLITATGQRVTLRCSPRSGDLSVYWYQQSLDQGLQFLIQYYNGEERAKGNILERFSAQQFPDLHSELNLSSLELGDSALYFCASSVGSGLQPQHFGDGTRLSIL.

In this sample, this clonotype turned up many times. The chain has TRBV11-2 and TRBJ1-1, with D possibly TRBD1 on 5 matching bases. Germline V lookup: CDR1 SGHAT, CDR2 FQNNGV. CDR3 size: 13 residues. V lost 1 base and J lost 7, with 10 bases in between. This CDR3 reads CASSLGGVVEAFF. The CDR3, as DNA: TGTGCCAGCAGCTTAGGAGGGGTAGTTGAAGCTTTCTTT.

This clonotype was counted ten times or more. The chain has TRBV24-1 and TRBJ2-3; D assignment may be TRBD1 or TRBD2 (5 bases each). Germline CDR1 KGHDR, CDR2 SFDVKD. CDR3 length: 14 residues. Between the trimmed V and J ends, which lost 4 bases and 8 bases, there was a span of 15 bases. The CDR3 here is CATSDPPQGPTQYF. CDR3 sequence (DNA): TGTGCCACCAGTGACCCACCCCAGGGACCTACGCAGTATTTT.

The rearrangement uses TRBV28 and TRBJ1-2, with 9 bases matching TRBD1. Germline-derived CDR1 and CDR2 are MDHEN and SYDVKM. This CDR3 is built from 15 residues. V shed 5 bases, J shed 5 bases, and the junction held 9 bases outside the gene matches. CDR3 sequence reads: CASSPRQGGGYGYTF. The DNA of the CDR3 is TGTGCCAGCAGTCCACGACAGGGGGGAGGGTATGGCTACACCTTC.

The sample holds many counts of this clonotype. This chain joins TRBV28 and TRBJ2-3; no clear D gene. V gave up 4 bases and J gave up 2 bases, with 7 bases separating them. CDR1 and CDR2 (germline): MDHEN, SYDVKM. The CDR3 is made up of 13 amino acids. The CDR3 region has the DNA TGTGCCAGCAGTTCTTATCCCACAGATACGCAGTATTTT. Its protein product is CASSSYPTDTQYF. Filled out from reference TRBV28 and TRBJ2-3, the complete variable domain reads DVKVTQSSRYLVKRTGEKVFLECVQDMDHENMFWYRQDPGLGLRLIYFSYDVKMKEKGDIPEGYSVSREKKERFSLILESASTNQTSMYLCASSSYPTDTQYFGPGTRLTVL.

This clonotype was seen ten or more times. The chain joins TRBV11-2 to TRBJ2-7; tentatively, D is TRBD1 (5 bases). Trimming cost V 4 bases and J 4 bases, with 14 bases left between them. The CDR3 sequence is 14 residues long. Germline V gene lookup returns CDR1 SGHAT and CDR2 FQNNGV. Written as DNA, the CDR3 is TGTGCCAGCAGCTCCCTCGACAGAAAGTACGAGCAGTACTTC. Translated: CASSSLDRKYEQYF.

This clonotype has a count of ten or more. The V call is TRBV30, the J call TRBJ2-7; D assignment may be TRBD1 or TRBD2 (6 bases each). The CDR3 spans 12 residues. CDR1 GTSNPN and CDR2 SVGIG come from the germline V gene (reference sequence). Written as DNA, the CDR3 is TGTGCGGGGGGCCAGGGTTTCTACGAGCAGTACTTC. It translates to CAGGQGFYEQYF.

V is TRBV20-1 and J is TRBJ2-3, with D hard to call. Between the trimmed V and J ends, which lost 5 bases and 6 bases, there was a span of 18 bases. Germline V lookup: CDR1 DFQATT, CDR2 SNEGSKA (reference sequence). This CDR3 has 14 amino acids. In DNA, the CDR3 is TGCAGTGCTCGCTCGAGGAGCCTATGGGATACGCAGTATTTT. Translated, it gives CSARSRSLWDTQYF.

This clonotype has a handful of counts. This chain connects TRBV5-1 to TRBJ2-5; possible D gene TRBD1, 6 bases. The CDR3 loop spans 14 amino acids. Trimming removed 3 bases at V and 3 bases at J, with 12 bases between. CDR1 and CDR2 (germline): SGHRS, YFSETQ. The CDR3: CASSWGTKKETQYF. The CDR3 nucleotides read TGCGCCAGCAGCTGGGGGACAAAAAAAGAGACCCAGTACTTC.

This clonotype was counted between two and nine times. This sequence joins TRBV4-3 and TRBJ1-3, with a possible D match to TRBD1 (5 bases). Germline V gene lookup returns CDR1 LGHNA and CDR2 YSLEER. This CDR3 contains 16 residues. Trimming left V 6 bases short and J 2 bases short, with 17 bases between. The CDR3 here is CASSENRGRTGNTIYF. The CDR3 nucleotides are TGCGCCAGCAGTGAGAATAGGGGTAGAACTGGAAACACCATATATTTT.

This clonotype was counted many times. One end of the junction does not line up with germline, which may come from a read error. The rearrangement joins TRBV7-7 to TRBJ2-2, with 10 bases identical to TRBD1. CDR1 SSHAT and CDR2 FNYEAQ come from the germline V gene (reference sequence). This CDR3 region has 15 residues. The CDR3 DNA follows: TGTGCTAGCAGCTTAGGGACAGGGGACACCGGGGAGCTGTTTTTT. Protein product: CASSLGTGDTGELFF.

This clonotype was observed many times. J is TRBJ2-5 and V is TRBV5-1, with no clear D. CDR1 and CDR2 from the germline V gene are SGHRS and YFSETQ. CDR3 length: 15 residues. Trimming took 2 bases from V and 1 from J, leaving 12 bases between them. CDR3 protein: CASSFGGGIQETQYF. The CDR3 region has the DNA TGCGCCAGCAGCTTCGGCGGCGGAATCCAAGAGACCCAGTACTTC.

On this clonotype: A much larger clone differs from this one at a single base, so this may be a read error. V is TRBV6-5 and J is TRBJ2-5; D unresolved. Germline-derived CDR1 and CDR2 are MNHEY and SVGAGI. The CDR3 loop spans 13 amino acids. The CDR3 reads CASSYEGKETKYF. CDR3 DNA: TGTGCCAGCAGTTACGAAGGAAAAGAGACCAAGTACTTC.

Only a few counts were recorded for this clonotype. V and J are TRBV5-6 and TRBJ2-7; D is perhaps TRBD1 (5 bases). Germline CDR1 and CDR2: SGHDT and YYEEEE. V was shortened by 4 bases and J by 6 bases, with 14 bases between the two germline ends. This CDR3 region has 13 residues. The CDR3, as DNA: TGTGCCAGCAGCCATCAAAGGGGCCTCGAGCAGTACTTC. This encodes CASSHQRGLEQYF. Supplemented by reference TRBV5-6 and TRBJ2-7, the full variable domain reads DAGVTQSPTHLIKTRGQQVTLRCSPKSGHDTVSWYQQALGQGPQFIFQYYEEEERQRGNFPDRFSGHQFPNYSSELNVNALLLGDSALYLCASSHQRGLEQYFGPGTRLTVT.

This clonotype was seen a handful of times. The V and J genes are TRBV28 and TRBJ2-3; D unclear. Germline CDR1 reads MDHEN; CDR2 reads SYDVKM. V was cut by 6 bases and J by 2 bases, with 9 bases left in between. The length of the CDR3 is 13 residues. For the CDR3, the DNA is TGTGCCAGCAGCCCTCAAGTCACAGATACGCAGTATTTT. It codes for CASSPQVTDTQYF.

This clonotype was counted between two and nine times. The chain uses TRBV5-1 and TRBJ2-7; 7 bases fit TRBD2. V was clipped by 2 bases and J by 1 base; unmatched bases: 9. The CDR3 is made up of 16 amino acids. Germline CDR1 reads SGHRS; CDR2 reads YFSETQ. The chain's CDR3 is CASSLPEGAGSYEQYF. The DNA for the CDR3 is TGCGCCAGCAGCTTACCCGAGGGAGCGGGGTCCTACGAGCAGTACTTC.

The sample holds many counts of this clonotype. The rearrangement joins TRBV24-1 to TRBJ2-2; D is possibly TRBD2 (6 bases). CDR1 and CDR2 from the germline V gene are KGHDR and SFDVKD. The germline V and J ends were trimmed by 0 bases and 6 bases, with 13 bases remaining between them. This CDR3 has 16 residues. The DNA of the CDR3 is TGTGCCACCAGTGATTTGATCGGGGGAATGTCCGGGGAGCTGTTTTTT. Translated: CATSDLIGGMSGELFF.